This T cell receptor (beta chain) is from a study of T cell responses to AZD1222 COVID-19 vaccine. As regards this clone: Its antigen is not identified.

Findings and caveats of the study: None of the repertoires were sampled until the peak T cell response had passed. In the spike-specific TCR repertoire, nearly half reportedly target unmutated variant regions. Recipients of two AZD1222 doses showed rising Spike-specific TCR breadth and depth. Just a handful of AZD1222 recipients tested seropositive at baseline.

Germline lookup yields CDR1 LGHNA and CDR2 YNFKEQ. The CDR3 loop spans 14 amino acids. With 3 bases clipped from V and 5 bases from J, the junction kept 3 bases outside the gene matches. Assay used: immunoSEQ multiplex PCR; TCRdb lists only in-frame clones, some missing. The data show about 110,000 clones, around nine tenths seen once. This clonotype was sampled from an adult in good health. The chain employs TRBV4-2 and TRBJ2-2, with 7 bases aligning to TRBD1. Sequencing used peripheral blood, obtained on day 0 of MenACWY control vaccination. The CDR3 DNA reads as TGTGCCAGCAGCCACGACAGGGTGACCGGGGAGCTGTTTTTT. Translation gives CASSHDRVTGELFF.